The 8 T cell receptor beta chains below were found in one sample sequenced in a study of T cell changes during pregnancy in multiple sclerosis. Using immunoSEQ multiplex PCR, the repertoire was profiled, and TCRdb retains in-frame clones only, with some absent. The sample records approximately 74,000 clones, approximately 92% being singletons. The sequencing used peripheral blood, collected before pregnancy. The receptors were sampled from a female donor with multiple sclerosis, enrolled in a pregnancy study.

The CDR3 region is CASSSGLAGDYEQYF. The CDR3 nucleotides are TGTGCCAGCAGTTCGGGACTAGCGGGGGACTACGAGCAGTACTTC. The V call is TRBV6-5, the J call TRBJ2-7, with 14 nucleotides matching TRBD2. Trimming at V came to 4 bases and at J to 3 bases, leaving 2 bases not matched to a gene. CDR1 is MNHEY and CDR2 is SVGAGI in the germline V gene. The CDR3 runs to 15 residues.

This chain uses TRBV11-1 with TRBJ2-5; D might be TRBD2 (7 bases). The CDR3 length is 13 residues. Germline V gene lookup returns CDR1 SGHAT and CDR2 FQDESV (reference sequence). The germline V and J ends were trimmed by 4 bases and 5 bases, with 11 bases remaining between them. The CDR3 nucleotides are TGTGCCAGCAGCTACAAGGGGGGGGAGACCCAGTACTTC. It specifies CASSYKGGETQYF.

The chain carries TRBV19 and TRBJ1-5, with 9 bases identical to TRBD1. Trimming cost V 6 bases and J 9 bases; bases outside gene matches: 3. Germline CDR1 and CDR2: LNHDA and SQIVND (reference sequence). The length of the CDR3 is 12 residues. The CDR3 loop is CASRVTGGPQHF. In DNA, the CDR3 is TGTGCCAGTAGGGTGACAGGGGGGCCCCAGCATTTT.

The genes are TRBV7-9 and TRBJ2-3, with 7 bases aligning to TRBD2. This CDR3 comprises 15 residues. Germline V lookup: CDR1 SEHNR, CDR2 FQNEAQ (reference sequence). Trimming cost V 5 bases and J 5 bases; bases outside gene matches: 10. The CDR3 here is CASSRPGRRVDTQYF. The CDR3 DNA is TGTGCCAGCAGCAGACCCGGGAGGAGGGTAGATACGCAGTATTTT.

This chain joins TRBV6-5 and TRBJ2-3; a weak D match, TRBD2 (6 bases). Germline lookup yields CDR1 MNHEY and CDR2 SVGAGI. The CDR3 has 14 residues. Trimming stripped 8 bases from V and 1 base from J, with 13 bases between. CDR3 amino acids: CASGTTGGTDTQYF. As DNA, the CDR3 is TGTGCCAGCGGTACTACGGGGGGCACAGATACGCAGTATTTT.

V gene TRBV30 combines with J gene TRBJ2-7, with 8 nucleotides matching TRBD2. This CDR3 comprises 14 residues. J gave up 6 bases and V 1 base, and 8 bases lay outside the gene matches. CDR1 is GTSNPN, CDR2 SVGIG, per germline (reference sequence). This chain's CDR3 is CAWSAFIGRAEQYF. In DNA, the CDR3 is TGTGCCTGGAGTGCGTTTATCGGGAGGGCCGAGCAGTACTTC.

The gene calls are TRBV6-1 and TRBJ2-1; 9 nucleotides agree with TRBD2. Germline CDR1 MNHNS, CDR2 SASEGT. J lost 5 bases, V lost 5 bases, and 4 bases had no gene match. The CDR3 totals 14 residues. The CDR3 region is CASSSGLANNEQFF. DNA of the CDR3: TGTGCCAGCAGTAGCGGACTAGCGAACAATGAGCAGTTCTTC.

The V gene is TRBV7-2, the J gene TRBJ2-3; 11 bases are shared with TRBD2. The germline CDR1 and CDR2 sequences are SGHTA and FQGNSA. V lost 2 bases and J lost 0; bases outside the gene matches: 7. This CDR3 is 18 amino acids long. The CDR3 DNA is TGTGCCAGCAGCTTAAGGGGGCTAGCGGGAGGTAGCACAGATACGCAGTATTTT. Protein product: CASSLRGLAGGSTDTQYF.